These 16 T cell receptor beta chains share one sample of origin, sequenced in a study of shared clonotypes between healthy human individuals. This table comes from immunoSEQ multiplex PCR, and its TCRdb copy is limited to in-frame clones, with some not included. Here the sample spans fewer than 350,000 clones, roughly 84% being singletons. The sequenced material came from memory CD8+ T cells sorted from blood. Indicated subset: CD45RO+ cells pooled with CCR7-negative TemRA cells. The receptors here all came from a man aged 18-30 years in good health.

This chain joins TRBV7-9 and TRBJ2-7; TRBD2 might be the D (6 bases). V lost 5 bases to trimming and J lost 3 bases, with 14 bases between them. The germline CDR1 and CDR2 sequences are SEHNR and FQNEAQ (reference sequence). There are 14 residues in the CDR3. The CDR3: CASSLGGQNYEQYF. The CDR3 DNA reads TGTGCCAGCAGCCTAGGAGGGCAGAACTACGAGCAGTACTTC.

In its sample, this clone was seen once. The genes are TRBV4-3 and TRBJ2-1; 9 nucleotides line up with TRBD2. Germline CDR1 is LGHNA and CDR2 is YSLEER. The CDR3 runs to 16 residues. The V segment lost 1 base and the J segment 9 bases; nucleotides outside the gene matches: 10. The CDR3: CASSQGVAGVPGEQFF. As DNA, the CDR3 is TGCGCCAGCAGCCAAGGGGTAGCGGGAGTTCCCGGTGAGCAGTTCTTC.

Only a few counts were recorded for this clone. This chain links TRBV7-3 with TRBJ2-3, with 13 bases matching TRBD2. There are 17 residues in the CDR3. Germline loops: CDR1 SGHTA, CDR2 FQGTGA. The J segment lost 4 bases and the V segment lost 4 bases, leaving 8 bases of the junction unmatched. The CDR3 sequence: CASSSRTSGGGSDTQYF. CDR3 nucleotide sequence: TGTGCCAGCAGCTCCAGGACTAGCGGGGGAGGGTCAGATACGCAGTATTTT.

The rearrangement joins TRBV9 to TRBJ2-7; D gene ambiguous. Germline-derived CDR1 and CDR2 are SGDLS and YYNGEE. The V and J ends lost 0 bases and 2 bases respectively, with 15 bases between them. The CDR3 runs to 16 residues. CDR3 protein: CASSVGGETRPYEQYF. DNA for the CDR3: TGTGCCAGCAGCGTAGGTGGGGAAACCAGACCCTACGAGCAGTACTTC. The variable domain in full, completed from reference TRBV9 and TRBJ2-7, reads DSGVTQTPKHLITATGQRVTLRCSPRSGDLSVYWYQQSLDQGLQFLIQYYNGEERAKGNILERFSAQQFPDLHSELNLSSLELGDSALYFCASSVGGETRPYEQYFGPGTRLTVT.

The chain has TRBV30 and TRBJ2-7; D may be TRBD1 (6 bases). The germline V and J ends were trimmed by 0 bases and 5 bases, with 11 bases remaining between them. This CDR3 contains 13 residues. Looked up from germline, CDR1 is GTSNPN and CDR2 is SVGIG (reference sequence). CDR3 protein: CAWSVFTGNEQYF. The CDR3 DNA reads TGTGCCTGGAGTGTATTTACAGGGAACGAGCAGTACTTC.

This clone has just a few counts. V gene TRBV13 combines with J gene TRBJ2-3, with 8 bases identical to TRBD2. Per germline, CDR1 PRHDT and CDR2 FYEKMQ (reference sequence). V was clipped by 2 bases and J by 4 bases; unmatched bases: 8. This CDR3 is built from 16 residues. The CDR3 sequence is CASSLLAGRFPDTQYF. The DNA of the CDR3 is TGTGCCAGCAGCTTATTAGCGGGGAGGTTCCCAGATACGCAGTATTTT.

J is TRBJ2-7 and V is TRBV28; 10 bases map to TRBD1. This CDR3 has 17 amino acids. Germline V gene data show CDR1 as MDHEN and CDR2 as SYDVKM. The junction had 9 bases not matched to a gene; V was cut back by 3 bases and J by 1 base. The CDR3, as DNA: TGTGCCAGCAGTTTGGGGACAGGGGAGGGGGTATCCTACGAGCAGTACTTC. Translation: CASSLGTGEGVSYEQYF.

The count of this clone is one. V is TRBV5-4 and J is TRBJ2-7; 10 nucleotides align to TRBD1. The trim removed 3 bases at V and 3 bases at J, leaving 3 bases unmatched. The CDR3 spans 14 residues. Germline values: CDR1 SGHNT, CDR2 YYREEE (reference sequence). The CDR3 loop reads CASSSTGGNYEQYF. Here the CDR3 DNA reads TGTGCCAGCAGCTCGACAGGGGGCAACTACGAGCAGTACTTC.

CDR3 residues: CASSSTSGRVETQYF. DNA of the CDR3: TGTGCCAGCAGCTCGACTAGCGGGAGGGTGGAGACCCAGTACTTC. The chain uses TRBV7-9 and TRBJ2-5; 14 nucleotides agree with TRBD2. The CDR3 spans 15 residues. Per the germline V gene, CDR1 is SEHNR and CDR2 is FQNEAQ (reference sequence). The junction had 3 bases not matched to a gene; V was cut back by 4 bases and J by 5 bases.

The CDR3 reads CASSSDRNEQFF. CDR3 nucleotide sequence: TGTGCCAGCAGTTCGGACCGGAATGAGCAGTTCTTC. V gene TRBV6-5 combines with J gene TRBJ2-1; D is uncertain. This CDR3 has 12 amino acids. CDR1 is MNHEY and CDR2 is SVGAGI in the germline V gene. The V and J ends lost 4 bases and 7 bases respectively, with 8 bases between them.

The rearrangement joins TRBV11-3 to TRBJ2-2; TRBD1 might be the D (5 bases). This CDR3 contains 16 residues. CDR1 and CDR2 from the germline V gene are SGHNT and YENEEA. V was pared by 4 bases and J by 5 bases, with 17 bases between. CDR3 amino acids: CASSSETEEWTGELFF. The DNA for the CDR3 is TGTGCCAGCAGCTCCGAGACAGAAGAATGGACCGGGGAGCTGTTTTTT.

The chain links TRBV28 to TRBJ1-5; D is undetermined. The CDR3 runs to 15 residues. Trimming shortened V by 3 bases and J by 6 bases, and 15 bases separated the two germline ends. Germline CDR1 is MDHEN and CDR2 is SYDVKM. The CDR3 here is CASSFGSGFRQPQHF. Written as DNA, the CDR3 is TGTGCCAGCAGTTTTGGTAGCGGTTTCCGTCAGCCCCAGCATTTT.

By frequency in the sample, this clone is large (0.1 to 1%). J is TRBJ2-7 and V is TRBV11-2; D gene uncertain. With 4 bases removed from V and 2 bases from J, the gap between germline ends came to 12 bases. This CDR3 is 14 amino acids long. The germline V gene has CDR1 SGHAT and CDR2 FQNNGV. In DNA form, the CDR3 reads TGTGCCAGCAGCTCCTTCCCGGCGGCCTACGAGCAGTACTTC. The encoded protein is CASSSFPAAYEQYF.

CDR3 sequence reads: CASSYDVSSYEQYF. The CDR3 DNA reads TGTGCCAGCAGTTACGACGTCAGCTCCTACGAGCAGTACTTC. The chain has TRBV27 and TRBJ2-7; D remains unclear. Per the germline V gene, CDR1 is MNHEY and CDR2 is SMNVEV (reference sequence). CDR3 length: 14 amino acids. V was pared by 4 bases and J by 0 bases, with 10 bases between.

V usage is TRBV11-2 and J usage is TRBJ2-1; the D gene is possibly TRBD2 (6 bases). Germline CDR1 and CDR2: SGHAT and FQNNGV. This CDR3 is built from 13 residues. V lost 3 bases, J lost 14 bases, and 17 bases lay in between. The CDR3 sequence is CASSLAPGDLEFF. CDR3 DNA sequence: TGTGCCAGCAGCTTGGCTCCGGGGGATTTAGAGTTCTTC. Combining the CDR3 with reference TRBV11-2 and TRBJ2-1 gives the whole variable domain EAGVAQSPRYKIIEKRQSVAFWCNPISGHATLYWYQQILGQGPKLLIQFQNNGVVDDSQLPKDRFSAERLKGVDSTLKIQPAKLEDSAVYLCASSLAPGDLEFFGPGTRLTVL.

The chain is built from TRBV13 and TRBJ2-2; D is ambiguous. Germline CDR1 reads PRHDT; CDR2 reads FYEKMQ (reference sequence). Trimming removed 1 base at V and 4 bases at J, with 10 bases between. The CDR3 sequence is 15 residues long. The DNA for the CDR3 is TGTGCCAGCAGCTTAGACCTCAACCCCACCGGGGAGCTGTTTTTT. It specifies CASSLDLNPTGELFF.